Listed below are T cell receptor beta chains from one sample, sequenced in a study of blood T cell repertoires in COVID-19. Sequenced by immunoSEQ multiplex PCR; TCRdb stores in-frame clones only, minus some. This sample has 20,000 to 30,000 clones, with 75% to 90% found just once. The sequenced material came from peripheral blood. These receptors originate from a human donor in a cohort sampled during active COVID-19. The CDR3 runs from the conserved cysteine through the conserved F or W. Fields, in order: CDR3 DNA, CDR3 protein, J gene, D gene, V gene, clone size. The D gene is left open where the match is weak. Size values are once, few and many counts, or a class for expanded clones, and some rows have none.

CDR3nt: TGTGCCAGCAGACCACAGTGGGACACTGAAGCTTTCTTT
CDR3aa: CASRPQWDTEAFF
j_gene: TRBJ1-1
d_gene: NA
v_gene: TRBV6-5
abundance: NA

CDR3nt: TGTGCCACCAGTGATCCCTCTATTGGGGCCAACGTCCTGACTTTC
CDR3aa: CATSDPSIGANVLTF
j_gene: TRBJ2-6
d_gene: NA
v_gene: TRBV24-1
abundance: NA

CDR3nt: TGTGCCAGCGGGAGCACTCCCAATGAGCAGTTCTTC
CDR3aa: CASGSTPNEQFF
j_gene: TRBJ2-1
d_gene: NA
v_gene: TRBV25-1
abundance: medium-sized

CDR3nt: TGTGCCAGCTCGTTTGCTAGCGGGAACCAAGAGACCCAGTACTTC
CDR3aa: CASSFASGNQETQYF
j_gene: TRBJ2-5
d_gene: TRBD2
v_gene: TRBV27
abundance: NA

CDR3nt: TGTGCCAGCAGAGGGACTAGCGGGGGGGCGTACGAGCAGTACTTC
CDR3aa: CASRGTSGGAYEQYF
j_gene: TRBJ2-7
d_gene: TRBD2
v_gene: TRBV6-5
abundance: NA

CDR3nt: TGTGCCAGCAGTTTTACCGGGACTAGCAATGAGCAGTTCTTC
CDR3aa: CASSFTGTSNEQFF
j_gene: TRBJ2-1
d_gene: TRBD2
v_gene: TRBV27
abundance: NA

CDR3nt: TGTGCCAGCAGCCAGAACAGGGGGGGCAATGAGCAGTTCTTC
CDR3aa: CASSQNRGGNEQFF
j_gene: TRBJ2-1
d_gene: NA
v_gene: TRBV11-2
abundance: NA

CDR3nt: TGTGCCACCAGTGATAGCCTAGAGACCCAGTACTTC
CDR3aa: CATSDSLETQYF
j_gene: TRBJ2-5
d_gene: NA
v_gene: TRBV24-1
abundance: NA

CDR3nt: TGTGCCAGCAGTAAGACAGAATATGGGGTTTTTGAGCAGTACTTC
CDR3aa: CASSKTEYGVFEQYF
j_gene: TRBJ2-7
d_gene: NA
v_gene: TRBV28
abundance: once

CDR3nt: TGCGCCAGCAGCGCTGAACAGACCGGGACTCGCACAGATACGCAGTATTTT
CDR3aa: CASSAEQTGTRTDTQYF
j_gene: TRBJ2-3
d_gene: NA
v_gene: TRBV5-1
abundance: NA

CDR3nt: TGTGCCAGCAGCTTGGCGAAGCGGGGGGGGAACACCGGGGAGCTGTTTTTT
CDR3aa: CASSLAKRGGNTGELFF
j_gene: TRBJ2-2
d_gene: TRBD2
v_gene: TRBV5-4
abundance: NA

CDR3nt: TGCGCCAGCAGCCCCTTGGGACTAGCGGGGGGGAGGGGCGGTACGCAGTATTTT
CDR3aa: CASSPLGLAGGRGGTQYF
j_gene: TRBJ2-3
d_gene: TRBD2
v_gene: TRBV4-1
abundance: NA

CDR3nt: TGTGCCAGCAGCTTAGAACAGGGATTTAATGAAAAACTGTTTTTT
CDR3aa: CASSLEQGFNEKLFF
j_gene: TRBJ1-4
d_gene: NA
v_gene: TRBV11-2
abundance: NA